The T cell receptor beta chain under discussion was sequenced for a study of cytomegalovirus exposure and HLA in healthy donors. Primers included in the PCR were 60 Vbeta and 13 Jbeta primers. Generated by immunoSEQ multiplex PCR, the TCRdb table keeps only in-frame clones and is missing some. The sample contains roughly 220,000 clones, 82% of which appear only once. Participants comprised healthy donors of bone marrow. A word on this clone: Its specificity is unknown.

The germline V gene encodes CDR1 LNHDA and CDR2 SQIVND (reference sequence). With 6 bases clipped from V and 1 base from J, the junction kept 8 bases outside the gene matches. CDR3 size: 17 residues. Study findings and constraints: A later analysis showed HLA-associated TCR beta chains outstripping equally common others in clonal expansion.

Sequenced material: PBMCs. This rearrangement joins TRBV19 to TRBJ2-6, with 8 bases lining up with TRBD1. This receptor was obtained from a woman aged 40-49 years in good health and CMV-seronegative. CDR3 sequence: CASRQDRVMSGANVLTF. The CDR3 DNA reads as TGTGCCAGTAGGCAGGACAGGGTAATGTCTGGGGCCAACGTCCTGACTTTC.